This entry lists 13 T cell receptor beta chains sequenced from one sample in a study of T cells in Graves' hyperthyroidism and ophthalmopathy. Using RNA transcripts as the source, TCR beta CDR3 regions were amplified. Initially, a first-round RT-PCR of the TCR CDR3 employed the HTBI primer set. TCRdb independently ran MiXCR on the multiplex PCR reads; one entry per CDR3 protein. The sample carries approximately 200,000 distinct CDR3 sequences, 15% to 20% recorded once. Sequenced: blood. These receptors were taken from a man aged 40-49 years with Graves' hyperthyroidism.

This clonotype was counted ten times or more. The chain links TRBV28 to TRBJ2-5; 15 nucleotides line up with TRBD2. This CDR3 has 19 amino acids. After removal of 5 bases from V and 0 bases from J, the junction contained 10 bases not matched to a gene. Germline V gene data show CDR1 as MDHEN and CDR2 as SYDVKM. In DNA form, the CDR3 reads TGTGCCAGCAGTCCACCCAGGACTAGCGGGGGGGTAGACCAAGAGACCCAGTACTTC. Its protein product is CASSPPRTSGGVDQETQYF.

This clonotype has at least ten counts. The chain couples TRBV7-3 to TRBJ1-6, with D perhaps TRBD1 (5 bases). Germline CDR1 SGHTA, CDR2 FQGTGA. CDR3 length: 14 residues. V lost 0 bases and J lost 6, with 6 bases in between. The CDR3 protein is CASSLTGVNSPLHF. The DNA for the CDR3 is TGTGCCAGCAGCTTAACAGGGGTTAATTCACCCCTCCACTTT. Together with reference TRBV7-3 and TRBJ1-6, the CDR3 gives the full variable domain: GAGVSQTPSNKVTEKGKYVELRCDPISGHTALYWYRQSLGQGPEFLIYFQGTGAADDSGLPNDRFFAVRPEGSVSTLKIQRTERGDSAVYLCASSLTGVNSPLHFGNGTRLTVT.

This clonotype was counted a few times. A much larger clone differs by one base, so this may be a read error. DNA of the CDR3: TGCAGTGCTAGGGAATTGGGACTGCTGAACGCTGAAGCTTTCTTT. This encodes CSARELGLLNAEAFF. The chain couples TRBV20-1 to TRBJ1-1; the D gene is possibly TRBD1 (5 bases). Germline CDR1 reads DFQATT; CDR2 reads SNEGSKA (reference sequence). CDR3 length: 15 amino acids.

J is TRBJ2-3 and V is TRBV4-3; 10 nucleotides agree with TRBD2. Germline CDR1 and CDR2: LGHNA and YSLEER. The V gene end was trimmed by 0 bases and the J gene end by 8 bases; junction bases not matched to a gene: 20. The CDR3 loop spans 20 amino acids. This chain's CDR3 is CASSQDIASRLAGARGTQYF. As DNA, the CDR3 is TGCGCCAGCAGCCAAGATATAGCCTCACGGCTAGCGGGGGCGAGGGGTACGCAGTATTTT.

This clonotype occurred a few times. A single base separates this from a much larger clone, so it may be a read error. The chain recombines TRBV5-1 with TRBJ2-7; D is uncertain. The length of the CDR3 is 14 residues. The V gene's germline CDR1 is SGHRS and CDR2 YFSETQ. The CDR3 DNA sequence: TGCGCCAGCAGCTTGAGTTTCGGTTCCTACGGGCAGTACTTC. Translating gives CASSLSFGSYGQYF. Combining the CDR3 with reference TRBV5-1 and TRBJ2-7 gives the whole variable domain KAGVTQTPRYLIKTRGQQVTLSCSPISGHRSVSWYQQTPGQGLQFLFEYFSETQRNKGNFPGRFSGRQFSNSRSEMNVSTLELGDSALYLCASSLSFGSYGQYFGPGTRLTVT.

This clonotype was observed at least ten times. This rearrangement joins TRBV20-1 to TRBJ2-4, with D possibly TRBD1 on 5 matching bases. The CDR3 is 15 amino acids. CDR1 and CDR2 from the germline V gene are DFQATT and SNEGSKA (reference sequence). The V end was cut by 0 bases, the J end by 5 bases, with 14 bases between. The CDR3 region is CSARDLGRAENIQYF. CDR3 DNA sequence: TGCAGTGCTAGAGATCTCGGCAGGGCGGAAAACATTCAGTACTTC.

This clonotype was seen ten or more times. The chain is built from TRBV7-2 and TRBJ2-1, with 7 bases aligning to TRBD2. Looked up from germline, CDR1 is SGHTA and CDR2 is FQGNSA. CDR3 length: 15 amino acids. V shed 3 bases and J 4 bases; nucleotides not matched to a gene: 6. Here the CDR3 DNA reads TGTGCCAGCAGCTTCCCCGGCGGGGGTTACAATGAGCAGTTCTTC. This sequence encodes CASSFPGGGYNEQFF. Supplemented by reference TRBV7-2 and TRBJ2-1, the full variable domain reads GAGVSQSPSNKVTEKGKDVELRCDPISGHTALYWYRQSLGQGLEFLIYFQGNSAPDKSGLPSDRFSAERTGGSVSTLTIQRTQQEDSAVYLCASSFPGGGYNEQFFGPGTRLTVL.

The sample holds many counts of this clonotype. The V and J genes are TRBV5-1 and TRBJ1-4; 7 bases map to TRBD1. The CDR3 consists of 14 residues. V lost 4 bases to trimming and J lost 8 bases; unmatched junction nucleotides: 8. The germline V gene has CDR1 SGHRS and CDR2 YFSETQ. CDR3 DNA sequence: TGCGCCAGCAGCGCGGGACAGAGGGGAGAAAAACTGTTTTTT. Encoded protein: CASSAGQRGEKLFF.

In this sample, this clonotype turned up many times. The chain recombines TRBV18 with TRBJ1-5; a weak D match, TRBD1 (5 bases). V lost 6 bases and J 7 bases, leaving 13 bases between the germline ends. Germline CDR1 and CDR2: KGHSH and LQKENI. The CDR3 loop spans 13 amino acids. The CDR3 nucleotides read TGTGCCAGCTCCCTTTGGGGGATCCAGCCCCAGCATTTT. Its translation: CASSLWGIQPQHF. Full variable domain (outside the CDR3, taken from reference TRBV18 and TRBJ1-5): NAGVMQNPRHLVRRRGQEARLRCSPMKGHSHVYWYRQLPEEGLKFMVYLQKENIIDESGMPKERFSAEFPKEGPSILRIQQVVRGDSAAYFCASSLWGIQPQHFGDGTRLSIL.

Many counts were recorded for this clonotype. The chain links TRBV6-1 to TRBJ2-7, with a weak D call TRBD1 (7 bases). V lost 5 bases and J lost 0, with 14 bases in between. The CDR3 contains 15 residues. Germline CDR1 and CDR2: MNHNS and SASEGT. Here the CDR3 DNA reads TGTGCCAGCAGTCTACAGGGGAGGAGCTCCTACGAGCAGTACTTC. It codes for CASSLQGRSSYEQYF.

The CDR3 nucleotides read TGTGCCAGCAGCCAAGAGGCAGGGGTGGCTTTCTTT. Translating it yields CASSQEAGVAFF. V is TRBV4-2 and J is TRBJ1-1; a weak D match, TRBD1 (6 bases). CDR3 length: 12 residues. Germline CDR1 LGHNA, CDR2 YNFKEQ. Trimming stripped 0 bases from V and 11 bases from J, with 10 bases between.

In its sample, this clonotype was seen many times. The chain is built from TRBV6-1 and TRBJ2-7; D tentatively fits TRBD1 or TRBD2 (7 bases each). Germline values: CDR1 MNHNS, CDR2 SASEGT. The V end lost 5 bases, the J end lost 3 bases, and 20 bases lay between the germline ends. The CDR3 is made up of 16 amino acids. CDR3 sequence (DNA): TGTGCCAGCAGTTATCGGGGGGCAGGGGGAGTCTACGAGCAGTACTTC. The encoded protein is CASSYRGAGGVYEQYF.

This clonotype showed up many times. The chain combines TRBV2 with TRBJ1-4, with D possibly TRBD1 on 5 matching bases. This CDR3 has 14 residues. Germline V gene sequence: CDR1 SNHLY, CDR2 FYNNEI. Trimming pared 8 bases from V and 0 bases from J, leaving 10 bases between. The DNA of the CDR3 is TGTGCCAGCGCCTCGGGGGCAACTAATGAAAAACTGTTTTTT. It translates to CASASGATNEKLFF.